The sequence of this TCR beta chain was determined in a study of T cells in Graves' hyperthyroidism and ophthalmopathy (dated by TCRdb to the late 2010s). About the investigation overall: Peripheral blood samples were taken at initial diagnosis, before any treatment was given. The roughly 94 discovery patients were randomly divided into training and test sets at a 7:3 ratio. Prospective prediction of ophthalmopathy was tested in an independent validation cohort of some 19 hyperthyroidism patients and 15 to 17 patients who later progressed to ophthalmopathy. To identify TCR V-J signatures that set the groups apart, the researchers used a discovery cohort of 90 to 100 patients, made up of 43 with Graves' ophthalmopathy and 57 with stable Graves' hyperthyroidism. Once sampling was done, hyperthyroidism patients were given methimazole at a starting dose of 30 mg daily, whereas ophthalmopathy patients were given high-dose intravenous methylprednisolone. According to the paper, TCR Vbeta CDR3 sequencing was carried out on some 130 peripheral blood samples, which came from under 50 ophthalmopathy, 75 or so hyperthyroidism and roughly 17 progressor patients. The study also compared thyroid tissue and blood T-cell repertoires from 6 or 7 Graves' hyperthyroidism patients. Study-wide findings and limitations: No statistical method was used to set the sample size in advance, and investigators knew the group allocation. Most expanded thyroid clonotypes (frequency above 0.001) were also found in blood, which suggests that blood repertoires may mirror thyroid immune responses. In validation, progression to ophthalmopathy was predicted by the model with roughly 69% sensitivity and 72% to 80% specificity, a median of approximately 6.5 months before onset. A model built on a 13 V-J signature distinguished ophthalmopathy from stable hyperthyroidism, reaching 85% to 90% sensitivity and under 84% specificity in cross-validation and 80%/75% in testing.

Stable Graves' hyperthyroidism was defined as no progression to ophthalmopathy during 18 months of follow-up. Hyperthyroidism patients were newly diagnosed, with disease duration under 2 months, and aged 18 to 65 years. The study excluded patients with uncontrolled infections, other autoimmune diseases, pregnancy or lactation. Diagnoses were established on the basis of clinical symptoms, serum thyroxine and TRAb, thyroid ultrasound, and orbital computed tomography. PBMCs were separated from roughly 10 ml of fresh peripheral blood using Ficoll-Paque density gradient centrifugation. Total RNA was extracted with Trizol reagent, and quality was checked on an Agilent 2100 Bioanalyzer. TCR beta CDR3 regions were amplified from RNA transcripts. The first round of RT-PCR for the TCR CDR3 was performed with the HTBI primer set and the Qiagen OneStep RT-PCR kit. Libraries were constructed in a second round of multiplex PCR, after which size selection and purification were carried out. Sequencing of the libraries was done on an Illumina HiSeq2000 using paired-end 100 bp reads. Per the original workflow: Raw data were processed with SOAPnuke, discarding reads with adapters, uncalled bases, mean Phred below 15, or no exact constant-primer or identifier match. High-quality paired reads were merged with COPE v1.2.5, and unique nucleotide sequences were defined as clonotypes. Clonotypes were aligned to IMGT TRBV, TRBD and TRBJ reference segments using MiTCR v1.1. Analysis was restricted to V-J combinations with a frequency above 0.0001, which covered roughly 99% of repertoires. A TCS score was defined as the ratio of F50 (clonal expansion) to E x V (chaos), with BLOSUM62-based TCRdist applied between CDR3 peptides within each V-J. Welch's t-statistics and random forest reduced 500 to 550 V-J features to roughly 13, which were used in a naive Bayes classifier (R e1071). Starting from the raw public reads, TCRdb applied fastp trimming at Q25, assembled clones with MiXCR and retained in-frame beta chains. Each CDR3 protein appears once, grouped with its most common genes and DNA. The V and J calls reflect TCRdb's pipeline rather than the authors' work. The table for this sample lists about 480,000 distinct CDR3 sequences; around an eighth of them were counted only once. Around a sixth of the sample is held by the ten biggest clonotypes.

The CDR1 and CDR2 encoded by the germline V gene (reference sequence) are DFQATT and SNEGSKA. The CDR3 starts with the cysteine, ends with the phenylalanine, and has 13 residues. The read is trimmed to its CDR3 DNA, 39 bases read in frame from base 1. Compared with germline, V lacks 3 bases and J lacks 13 bases; bases without a gene match: 9. This clonotype has more than one count but fewer than ten. Its antigen specificity is not known. Qualities for individual bases were not recorded, and no much larger clone is one base off. This chain is built from TRBV20-1 and TRBJ1-6; 7 of the junction bases match TRBD1. This sequence originates from a woman younger than 35 with Graves' hyperthyroidism. The sequencing sample was made of blood. The CDR3 in this case is CSASRQGESPLHF. The DNA reads as follows: TGCAGTGCTAGTCGACAGGGAGAATCTCCCCTCCACTTT.